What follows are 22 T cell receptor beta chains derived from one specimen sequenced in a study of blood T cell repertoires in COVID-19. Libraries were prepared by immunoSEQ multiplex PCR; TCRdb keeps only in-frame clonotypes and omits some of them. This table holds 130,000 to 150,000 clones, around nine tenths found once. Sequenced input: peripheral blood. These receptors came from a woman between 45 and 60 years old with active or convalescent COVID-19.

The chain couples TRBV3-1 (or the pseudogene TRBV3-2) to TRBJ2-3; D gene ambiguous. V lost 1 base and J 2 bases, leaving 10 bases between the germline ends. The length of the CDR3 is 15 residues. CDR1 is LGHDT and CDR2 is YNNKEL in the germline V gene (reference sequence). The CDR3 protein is CASSQGSSHTDTQYF. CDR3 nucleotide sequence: TGTGCCAGCAGCCAAGGTAGCAGTCACACAGATACGCAGTATTTT.

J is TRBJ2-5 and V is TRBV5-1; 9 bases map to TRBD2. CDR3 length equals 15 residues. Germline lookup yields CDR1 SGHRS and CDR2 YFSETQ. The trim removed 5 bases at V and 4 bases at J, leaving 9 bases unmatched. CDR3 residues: CASSPTGLAPETQYF. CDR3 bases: TGCGCCAGCAGTCCTACGGGACTAGCCCCAGAGACCCAGTACTTC.

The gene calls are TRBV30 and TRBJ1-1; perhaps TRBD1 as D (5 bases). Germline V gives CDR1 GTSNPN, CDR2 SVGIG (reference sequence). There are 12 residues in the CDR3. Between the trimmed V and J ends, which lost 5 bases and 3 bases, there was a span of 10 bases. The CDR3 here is CAWGWGDTEAFF. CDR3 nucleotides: TGTGCCTGGGGTTGGGGGGACACTGAAGCTTTCTTT.

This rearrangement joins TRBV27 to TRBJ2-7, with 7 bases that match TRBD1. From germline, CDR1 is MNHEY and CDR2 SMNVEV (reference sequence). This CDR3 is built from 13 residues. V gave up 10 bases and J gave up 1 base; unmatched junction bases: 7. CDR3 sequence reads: CATTGTDSYEQYF. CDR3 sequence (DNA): TGTGCCACCACCGGGACAGATTCCTACGAGCAGTACTTC.

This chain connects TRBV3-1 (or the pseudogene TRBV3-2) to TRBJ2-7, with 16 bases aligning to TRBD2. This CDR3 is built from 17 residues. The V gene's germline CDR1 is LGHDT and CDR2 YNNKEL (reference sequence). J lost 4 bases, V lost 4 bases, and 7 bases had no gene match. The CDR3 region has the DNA TGTGCCAGCAGCCGAGGGACTAGCGGGAGGGCCGCGTACGAGCAGTACTTC. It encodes CASSRGTSGRAAYEQYF.

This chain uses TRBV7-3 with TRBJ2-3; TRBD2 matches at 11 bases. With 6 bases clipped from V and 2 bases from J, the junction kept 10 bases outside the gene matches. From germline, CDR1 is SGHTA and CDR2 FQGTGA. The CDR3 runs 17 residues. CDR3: CASSLLAGGRVTDTQYF. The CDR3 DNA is TGTGCCAGCAGTCTCCTAGCGGGAGGAAGAGTCACAGATACGCAGTATTTT.

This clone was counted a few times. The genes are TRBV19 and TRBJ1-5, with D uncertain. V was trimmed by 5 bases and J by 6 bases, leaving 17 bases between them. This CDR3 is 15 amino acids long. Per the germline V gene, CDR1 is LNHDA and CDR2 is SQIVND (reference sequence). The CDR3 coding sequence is TGTGCCAGTAGTCAATATGACATCTCCGGTCAGCCCCAGCATTTT. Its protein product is CASSQYDISGQPQHF.

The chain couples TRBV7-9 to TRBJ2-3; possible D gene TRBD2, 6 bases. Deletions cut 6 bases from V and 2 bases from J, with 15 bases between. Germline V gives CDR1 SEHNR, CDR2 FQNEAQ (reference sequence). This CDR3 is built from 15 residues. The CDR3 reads CASSPGLPYTDTQYF. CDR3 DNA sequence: TGTGCCAGCAGTCCCGGACTACCGTACACAGATACGCAGTATTTT.

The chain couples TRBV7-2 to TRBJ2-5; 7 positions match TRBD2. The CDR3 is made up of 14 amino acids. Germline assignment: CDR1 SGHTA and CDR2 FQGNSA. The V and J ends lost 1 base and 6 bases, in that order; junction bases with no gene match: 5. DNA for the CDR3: TGTGCCAGCAGCTTAGAAAGGACTAGTAAGACCCAGTACTTC. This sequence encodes CASSLERTSKTQYF.

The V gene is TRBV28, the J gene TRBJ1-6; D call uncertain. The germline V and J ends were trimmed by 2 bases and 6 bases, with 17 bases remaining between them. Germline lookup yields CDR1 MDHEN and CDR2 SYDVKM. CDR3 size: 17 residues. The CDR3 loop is CASSLTPRRRVNSPLHF. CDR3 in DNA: TGTGCCAGCAGTTTAACCCCCCGTCGGCGGGTTAATTCACCCCTCCACTTT.

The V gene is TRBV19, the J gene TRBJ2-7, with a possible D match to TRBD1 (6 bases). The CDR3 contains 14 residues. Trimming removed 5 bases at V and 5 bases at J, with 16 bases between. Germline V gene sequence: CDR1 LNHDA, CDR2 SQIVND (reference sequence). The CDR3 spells CASSSRDTLDEQYF. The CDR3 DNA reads TGTGCCAGTAGTTCCCGGGACACCCTCGACGAGCAGTACTTC.

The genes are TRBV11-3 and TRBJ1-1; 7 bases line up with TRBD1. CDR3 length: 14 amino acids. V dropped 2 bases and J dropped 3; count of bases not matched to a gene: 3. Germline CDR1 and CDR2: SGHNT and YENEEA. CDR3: CASSLQGEDTEAFF. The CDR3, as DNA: TGTGCCAGCAGCTTACAGGGGGAAGACACTGAAGCTTTCTTT. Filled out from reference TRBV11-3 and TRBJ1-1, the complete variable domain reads EAGVVQSPRYKIIEKKQPVAFWCNPISGHNTLYWYLQNLGQGPELLIRYENEEAVDDSQLPKDRFSAERLKGVDSTLKIQPAELGDSAVYLCASSLQGEDTEAFFGQGTRLTVV.

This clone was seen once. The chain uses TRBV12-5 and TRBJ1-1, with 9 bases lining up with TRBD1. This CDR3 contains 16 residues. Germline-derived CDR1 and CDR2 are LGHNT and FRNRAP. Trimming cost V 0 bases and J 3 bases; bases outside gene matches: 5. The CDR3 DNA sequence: TGTGCTAGTGGTTTGGTCGGACAGGGGTGGCACACTGAAGCTTTCTTT. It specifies CASGLVGQGWHTEAFF.

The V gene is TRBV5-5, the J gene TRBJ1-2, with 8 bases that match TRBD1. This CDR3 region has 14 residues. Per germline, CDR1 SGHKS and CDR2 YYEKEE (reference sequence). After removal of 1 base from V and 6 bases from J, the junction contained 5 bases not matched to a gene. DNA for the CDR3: TGTGCCAGCAGCTTGTTCCAGGGGGCGGATGGCTACACCTTC. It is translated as CASSLFQGADGYTF.

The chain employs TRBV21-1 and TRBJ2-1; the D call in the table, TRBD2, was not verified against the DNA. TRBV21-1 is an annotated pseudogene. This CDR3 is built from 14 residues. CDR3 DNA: TGTGCCAGCAGCAAAACATACGGGGGTCGGGAGCAGTTCTTC. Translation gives CASSKTYGGREQFF.

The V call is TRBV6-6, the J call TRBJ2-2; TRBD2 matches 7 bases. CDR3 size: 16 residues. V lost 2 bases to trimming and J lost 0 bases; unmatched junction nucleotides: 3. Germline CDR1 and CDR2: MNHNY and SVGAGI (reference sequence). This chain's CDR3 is CASSYTGGSNTGELFF. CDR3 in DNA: TGTGCCAGCAGTTACACGGGGGGATCGAACACCGGGGAGCTGTTTTTT.

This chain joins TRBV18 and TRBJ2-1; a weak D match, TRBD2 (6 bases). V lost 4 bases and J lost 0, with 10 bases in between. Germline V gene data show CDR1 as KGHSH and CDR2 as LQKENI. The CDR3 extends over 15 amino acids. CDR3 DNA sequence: TGTGCCAGCTCACGGAATAGCGGCTCCTACAATGAGCAGTTCTTC. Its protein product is CASSRNSGSYNEQFF.

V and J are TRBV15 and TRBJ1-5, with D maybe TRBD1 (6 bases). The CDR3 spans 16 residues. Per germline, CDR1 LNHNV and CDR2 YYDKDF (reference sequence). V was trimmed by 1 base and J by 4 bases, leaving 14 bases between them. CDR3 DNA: TGTGCCACCAGCAGAGCGGGGGGGCGCGGGAATCAGCCCCAGCATTTT. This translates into CATSRAGGRGNQPQHF. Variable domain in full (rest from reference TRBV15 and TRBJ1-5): DAMVIQNPRYQVTQFGKPVTLSCSQTLNHNVMYWYQQKSSQAPKLLFHYYDKDFNNEADTPDNFQSRRPNTSFCFLDIRSPGLGDTAMYLCATSRAGGRGNQPQHFGDGTRLSIL.

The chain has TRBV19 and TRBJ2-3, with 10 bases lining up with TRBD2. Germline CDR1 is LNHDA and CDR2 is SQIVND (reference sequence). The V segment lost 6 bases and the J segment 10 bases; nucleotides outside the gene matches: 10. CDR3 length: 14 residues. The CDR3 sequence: CASSTIAGGNPQYF. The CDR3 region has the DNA TGTGCCAGTAGCACCATAGCGGGGGGTAATCCGCAGTATTTT.

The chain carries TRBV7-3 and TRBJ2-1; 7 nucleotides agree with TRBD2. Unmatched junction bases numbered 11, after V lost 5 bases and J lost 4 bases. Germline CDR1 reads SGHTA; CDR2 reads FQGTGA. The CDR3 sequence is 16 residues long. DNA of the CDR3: TGTGCCAGCAGCCCGTCCGGGGACTATCGATACAATGAGCAGTTCTTC. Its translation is CASSPSGDYRYNEQFF.

The CDR3 is CATTSGQGIVPQYF. CDR3 nucleotides: TGTGCCACCACTTCGGGACAGGGGATAGTCCCGCAGTACTTC. The V call is TRBV28, the J call TRBJ2-7; 10 positions match TRBD1. Germline V CDR1 and CDR2: MDHEN, SYDVKM. This CDR3 region has 14 residues. V dropped 10 bases and J dropped 9; count of bases not matched to a gene: 15.

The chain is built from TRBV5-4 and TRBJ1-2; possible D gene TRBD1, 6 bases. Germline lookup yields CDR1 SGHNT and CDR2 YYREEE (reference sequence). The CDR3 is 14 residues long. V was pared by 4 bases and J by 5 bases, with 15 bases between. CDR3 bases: TGTGCCAGCAGCCCTGACAGGTCTTATTATGGCTACACCTTC. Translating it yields CASSPDRSYYGYTF. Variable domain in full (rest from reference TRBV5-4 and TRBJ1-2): ETGVTQSPTHLIKTRGQQVTLRCSSQSGHNTVSWYQQALGQGPQFIFQYYREEENGRGNFPPRFSGLQFPNYSSELNVNALELDDSALYLCASSPDRSYYGYTFGSGTRLTVV.